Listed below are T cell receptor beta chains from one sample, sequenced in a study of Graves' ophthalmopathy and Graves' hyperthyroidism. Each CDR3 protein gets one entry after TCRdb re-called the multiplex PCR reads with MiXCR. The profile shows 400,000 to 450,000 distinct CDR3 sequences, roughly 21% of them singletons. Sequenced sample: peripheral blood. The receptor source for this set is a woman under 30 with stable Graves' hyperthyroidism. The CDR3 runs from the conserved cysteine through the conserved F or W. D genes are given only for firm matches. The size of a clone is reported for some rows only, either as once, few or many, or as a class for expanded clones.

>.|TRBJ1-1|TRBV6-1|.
TGTGCCAGCATTCCCCGGAACACTGAAGCTTTCTTT
CASIPRNTEAFF
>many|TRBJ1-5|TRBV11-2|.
TGTGCCAGCAGCTTAGAACGCGGTCAGCCCCAGCATTTT
CASSLERGQPQHF
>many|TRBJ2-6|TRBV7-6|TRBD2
TGTGCCAGCAGCACTTTTCCTAGCGGGAGGGAATCGCTATCTGGGGCCAACGTCCTGACTTTC
CASSTFPSGRESLSGANVLTF
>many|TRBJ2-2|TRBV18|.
TGTGCCAGCTCAGATGACACCGGGGAGCTGTTTTTT
CASSDDTGELFF
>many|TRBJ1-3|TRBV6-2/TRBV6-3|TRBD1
TGTGCCAGCAGTTACAGACCAGGGGGCTACTCTGGAAACACCATATATTTT
CASSYRPGGYSGNTIYF
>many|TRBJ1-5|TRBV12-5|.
TGTGCTAGTGGTTTAGGGCTAAATCAGCCCCAGCATTTT
CASGLGLNQPQHF
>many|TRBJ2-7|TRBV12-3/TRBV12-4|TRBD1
TGTGCCAGCACCTCGACAGGGGGGCCCTACGAGCAGTACTTC
CASTSTGGPYEQYF
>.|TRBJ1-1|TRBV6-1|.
TGTGCCAGCACCGAGGCAGGGGCCGGGAACACTGAAGCTTTCTTT
CASTEAGAGNTEAFF
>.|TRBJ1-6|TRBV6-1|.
TGTGCCAGCATGGGGGGAAAAGGGTCCAGGGGATCACCCCTCCACTTT
CASMGGKGSRGSPLHF
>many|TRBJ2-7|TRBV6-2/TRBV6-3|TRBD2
TGTGCCAGCACCCCAGGACCGGGACTAGCGGGAAAAAAATCCTACGAGCAGTACTTC
CASTPGPGLAGKKSYEQYF
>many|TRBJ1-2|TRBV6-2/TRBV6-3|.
TGTGCCAGCAGTTCGCAGGGATATGGCTACACCTTC
CASSSQGYGYTF
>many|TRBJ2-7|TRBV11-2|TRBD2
TGTGCCAGCAGCTTGAGGAGGGAGGGCTCTGGATACGAGCAGTACTTC
CASSLRREGSGYEQYF
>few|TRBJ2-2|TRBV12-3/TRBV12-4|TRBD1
TGTGCCAGCAGTTACGGGACAGGGGGCGTGGGGGAGCTGTTTTTT
CASSYGTGGVGELFF
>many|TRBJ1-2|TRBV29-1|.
TGCAGCGTTGAAGAAAGGGAACGCGTACTCTATGGCTACACCTTC
CSVEERERVLYGYTF
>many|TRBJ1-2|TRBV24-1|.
TGTGCCACCAGTGACCCTTTGACGCTTGGCTACACCTTC
CATSDPLTLGYTF
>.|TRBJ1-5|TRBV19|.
TGTGCCAGTAGTCCCCTCTCCGGGACCTGGGGATATAGCAATCAGCCCCAGCATTTT
CASSPLSGTWGYSNQPQHF
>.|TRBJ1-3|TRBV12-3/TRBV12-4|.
TGTGCCAGCTGGGGGAACTCTGGAAACACCATATATTTT
CASWGNSGNTIYF
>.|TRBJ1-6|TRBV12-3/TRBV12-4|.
TGTGCCAGCAGGGCAGGGTCTAATTCACCCCTCCACTTT
CASRAGSNSPLHF
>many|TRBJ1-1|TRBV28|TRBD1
TGTGCCAGCAGTTTACAGGGACAGGGAACTACGAACACTGAAGCTTTCTTT
CASSLQGQGTTNTEAFF
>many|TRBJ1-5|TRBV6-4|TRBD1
TGTGCCAGCAGACCTAGACAGGGGGCGAGGTCGGATCAGCCCCAGCATTTT
CASRPRQGARSDQPQHF
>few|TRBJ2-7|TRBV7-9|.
TGTGCCAGCAGCTTACCCCCCCAATCCTACGAGCAGTACTTC
CASSLPPQSYEQYF
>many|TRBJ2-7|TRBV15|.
TGTGCCACCAGCAGAGATCCCAAGGCCGAGCAGTACTTC
CATSRDPKAEQYF
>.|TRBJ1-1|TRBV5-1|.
TGCGCCAGCAGACTTTATGGTGGAGACACTGAAGCTTTCTTT
CASRLYGGDTEAFF
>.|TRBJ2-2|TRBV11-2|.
TGTGCCAGCAGCGACCGACTGAACACCGGGGAGCTGTTTTTT
CASSDRLNTGELFF
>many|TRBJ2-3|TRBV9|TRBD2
TGTGCCAGCAGCCCACATTTAGCGGGAGATTTAGATACGCAGTATTTT
CASSPHLAGDLDTQYF
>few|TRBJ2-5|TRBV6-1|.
TGTGCCAGCAGTGAAGCGGGAGGCAGGGAAGAGACCCAGTACTTC
CASSEAGGREETQYF
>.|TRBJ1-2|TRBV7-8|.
TGTGCCAGCAGTTCAGGGGCGCAGGTCTATGGCTACACCTTC
CASSSGAQVYGYTF
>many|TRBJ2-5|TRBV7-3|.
TGTGCCAGCAGCTTAAATGCGGGACAACAAGAGACCCAGTACTTC
CASSLNAGQQETQYF
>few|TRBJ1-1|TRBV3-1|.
TGTGCCAGCAGCCAAGATTTCAGAAACACTGAAGCTTTCTTT
CASSQDFRNTEAFF